This T cell receptor beta chain came from a study of OX40 agonist ivuxolimab in advanced cancers. Study-wide context: Ivuxolimab, which targeted the costimulatory receptor OX40 (CD134), was an agonistic, fully human IgG2 monoclonal antibody. Intravenous ivuxolimab was administered to patients every 2 weeks at six dose levels: 0.01, 0.1, 0.3, 1.5, 3 and 10 mg/kg. Of the 50 to 55 dose-escalation patients, hepatocellular carcinoma was present in roughly 19, melanoma in approximately 15, renal cell carcinoma in 9 and head and neck cancer in 9. A male proportion of 82.7% and a mean age of 60 years, ranging from about 23 to 90, were recorded for the dose-escalation cohort. Prior anti-PD-1, anti-PD-L1 or anti-CTLA-4 therapy was permitted, and 30% to 50% of dose-escalation patients had received checkpoint inhibitors. Partial responses were achieved by three dose-escalation patients, of whom one had hepatocellular carcinoma and two had cutaneous melanoma. Peripheral TCRbeta sequencing was intended to test whether TCR sequence diversity was altered and clonal T-cell expansion was caused by ivuxolimab. The monotherapy dose-escalation portion (N = 52 patients) of the phase I ivuxolimab trial is reported in the paper.

Study-wide conclusions, independent of this receptor: Low levels of normalized T-cell clonal expansion were also seen in some patients who did not respond. At doses of 0.1 to 3.0 mg/kg, clonal expansion of both CD4+ and CD8+ blood T cells was observed from baseline to week 6. The antigen specificity of the peripheral T cells that underwent clonal expansion was not determined. In the 0.1-3.0 mg/kg groups, partial responders were among the patients with the lowest normalized peripheral clonal expansion, particularly in CD8+ T cells. After ivuxolimab, expanded clones were on average more numerous among CD8+ T cells than among CD4+ T cells.

Trimming takes 10 bases from V and 5 bases from J, and the germline ends sit 18 bases apart. The CDR3 measures 13 amino acids from cysteine to phenylalanine. CDR3 DNA is the only sequence kept; it has 39 bases, read in frame from the first base. CDR1 is given as MNHEY and CDR2 as SVGAGI, both from the germline V gene. Remarks on this clone: Its antigen has not been determined. No base-level quality is on record; no much larger clone is a single base apart.

To sequence the TCRbeta CDR3 region, genomic DNA was isolated from the sorted cells. The immunoSEQ Assay was used for sequencing of TCRbeta CDR3 regions. TCRdb retrieved this table from immuneACCESS and kept in-frame rearrangements only. Not all clones are present; in checked studies, unresolved V genes account for under half, and no reason is known for the remainder. In this sample the table shows almost 70,000 clones, about 89% of which occur a single time. The ten largest make up 0.25% to 0.3% of the sample. The trial excluded patients who had a history of autoimmune disease or who were on systemic immunosuppression. Peripheral blood for TCR sequencing was collected from all dose cohorts at baseline, on cycle 4 day 1, and on cycle 7 day 1. The samples were taken from a phase I, first-in-human, multicenter, open-label dose-escalation trial of ivuxolimab. Adults with locally advanced or metastatic head and neck squamous cell, hepatocellular, melanoma or renal cell carcinoma were enrolled in the trial. Before TCR sequencing, CD4+ T cells and CD8+ T cells were sorted from peripheral blood as separate populations.

The material was CD4+ or CD8+ T cells sorted from blood, obtained in a trial of the OX40 agonist ivuxolimab. The sequence was obtained from an adult with an advanced solid tumor such as melanoma, head and neck, liver or kidney cancer. The chain couples TRBV6-5 to TRBJ2-7; D gene: possibly TRBD2, on 5 matching bases. CDR3 protein: CATRGTGRNEQYF. The nucleotide sequence reads as follows: TGTGCCACGCGCGGAACGGGGAGAAACGAGCAGTACTTC.